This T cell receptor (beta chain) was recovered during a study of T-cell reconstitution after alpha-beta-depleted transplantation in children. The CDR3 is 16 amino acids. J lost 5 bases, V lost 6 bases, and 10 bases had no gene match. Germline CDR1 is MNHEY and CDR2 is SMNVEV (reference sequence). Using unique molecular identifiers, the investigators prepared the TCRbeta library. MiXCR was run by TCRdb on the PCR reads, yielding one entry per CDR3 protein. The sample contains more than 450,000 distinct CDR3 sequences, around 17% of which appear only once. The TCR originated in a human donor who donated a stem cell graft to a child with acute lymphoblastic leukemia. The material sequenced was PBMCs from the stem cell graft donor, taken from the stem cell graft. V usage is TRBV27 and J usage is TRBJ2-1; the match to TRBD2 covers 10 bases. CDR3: CASRDLSGRHDNEQFF. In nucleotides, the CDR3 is TGTGCCAGCAGAGACCTTAGCGGGAGGCACGACAATGAGCAGTTCTTC.